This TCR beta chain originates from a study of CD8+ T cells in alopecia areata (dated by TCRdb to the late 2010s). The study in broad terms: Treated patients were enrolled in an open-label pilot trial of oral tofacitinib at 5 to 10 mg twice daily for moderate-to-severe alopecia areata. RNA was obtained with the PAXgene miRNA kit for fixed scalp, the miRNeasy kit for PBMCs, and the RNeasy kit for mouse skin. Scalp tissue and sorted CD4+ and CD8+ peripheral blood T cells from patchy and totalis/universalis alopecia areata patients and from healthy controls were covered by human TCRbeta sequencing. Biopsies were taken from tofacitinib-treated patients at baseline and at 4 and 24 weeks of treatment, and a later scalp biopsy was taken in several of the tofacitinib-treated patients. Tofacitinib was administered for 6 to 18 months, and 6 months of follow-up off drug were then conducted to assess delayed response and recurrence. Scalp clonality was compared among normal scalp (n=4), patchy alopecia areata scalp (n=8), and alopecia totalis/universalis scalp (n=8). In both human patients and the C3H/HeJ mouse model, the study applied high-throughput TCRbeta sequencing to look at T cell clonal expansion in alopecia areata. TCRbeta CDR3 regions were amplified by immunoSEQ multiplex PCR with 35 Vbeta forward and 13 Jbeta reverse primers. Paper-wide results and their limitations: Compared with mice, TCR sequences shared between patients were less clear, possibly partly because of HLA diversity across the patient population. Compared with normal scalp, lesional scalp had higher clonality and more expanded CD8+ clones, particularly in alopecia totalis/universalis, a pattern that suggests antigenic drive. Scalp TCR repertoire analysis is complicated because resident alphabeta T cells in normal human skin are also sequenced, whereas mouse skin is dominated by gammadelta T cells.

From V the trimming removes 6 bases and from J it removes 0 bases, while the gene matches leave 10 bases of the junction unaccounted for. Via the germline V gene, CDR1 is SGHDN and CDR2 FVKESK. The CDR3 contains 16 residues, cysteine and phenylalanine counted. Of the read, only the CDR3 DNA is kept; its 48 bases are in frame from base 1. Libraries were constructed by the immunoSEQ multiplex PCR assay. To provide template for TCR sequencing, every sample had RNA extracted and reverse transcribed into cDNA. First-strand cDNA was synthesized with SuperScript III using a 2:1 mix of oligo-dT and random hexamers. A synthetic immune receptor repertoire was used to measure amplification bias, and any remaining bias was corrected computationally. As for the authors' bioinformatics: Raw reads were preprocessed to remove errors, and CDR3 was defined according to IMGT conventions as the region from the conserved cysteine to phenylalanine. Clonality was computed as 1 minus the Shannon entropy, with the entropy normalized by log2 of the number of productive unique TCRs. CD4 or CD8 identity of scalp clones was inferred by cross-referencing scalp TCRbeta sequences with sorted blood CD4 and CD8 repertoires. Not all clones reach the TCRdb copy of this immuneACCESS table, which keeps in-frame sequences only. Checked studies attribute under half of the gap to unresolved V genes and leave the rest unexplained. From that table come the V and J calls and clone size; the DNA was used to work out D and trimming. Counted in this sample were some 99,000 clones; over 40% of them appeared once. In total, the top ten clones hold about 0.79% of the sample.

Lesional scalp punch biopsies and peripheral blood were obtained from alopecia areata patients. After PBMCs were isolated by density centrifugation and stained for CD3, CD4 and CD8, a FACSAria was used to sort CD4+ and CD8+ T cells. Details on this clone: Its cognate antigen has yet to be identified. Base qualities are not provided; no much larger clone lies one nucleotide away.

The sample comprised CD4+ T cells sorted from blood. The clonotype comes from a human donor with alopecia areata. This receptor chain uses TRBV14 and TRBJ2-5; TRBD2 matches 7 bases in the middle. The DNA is TGTGCCAGCAGTCGGCTAGCGGCCCTGTACCAAGAGACCCAGTACTTC. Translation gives CASSRLAALYQETQYF.